This T cell receptor beta chain was sequenced during a study of blood T cell repertoires in COVID-19. Profiled with immunoSEQ multiplex PCR; TCRdb holds only in-frame clones, not every one. This table holds just under 350,000 clones, more than 75% found once. This CDR3 region has 11 residues. Germline values: CDR1 MGHRA, CDR2 YSYEKL. Trimming cost V 5 bases and J 16 bases, with 15 bases left between them. The origin of this receptor is a young woman who had recovered from COVID-19. The V and J genes are TRBV4-1 and TRBJ2-1, with TRBD1 as a possible D gene (6 bases). The specimen sequenced was peripheral blood. In nucleotides, the CDR3 is TGCGCCAGCAGCTCCGGGACATACCGCTTCTTC. It codes for CASSSGTYRFF.